Following are 8 T cell receptor beta chains from one sample sequenced in a study of blood T cell repertoires in COVID-19. TCRdb's table, derived via immunoSEQ multiplex PCR, lists solely in-frame clones and lacks some. The repertoire holds roughly 260,000 clones, with roughly nine tenths as singletons. Sequencing was carried out using PBMCs or T cells enriched from blood (not recorded which). The receptors shown here come from a human donor in a cohort exposed to, infected with or recovered from COVID-19 (not recorded which). The donor label of this sample is uncertain.

V usage is TRBV24-1 and J usage is TRBJ1-1, with 7 positions matching TRBD1. Germline V gives CDR1 KGHDR, CDR2 SFDVKD. After removal of 9 bases from V and 7 bases from J, the junction contained 7 bases not matched to a gene. The CDR3 has 12 amino acids. The CDR3, as DNA: TGTGCCACCGCAGACAGGGCTGGTGAAGCTTTCTTT. Its translation: CATADRAGEAFF.

The chain couples TRBV7-9 to TRBJ1-4; no definite D call. The V end was cut by 5 bases, the J end by 7 bases, with 14 bases between. Germline values: CDR1 SEHNR, CDR2 FQNEAQ (reference sequence). The CDR3 runs to 14 residues. CDR3 DNA sequence: TGTGCCAGCAGCCACGACGGGAATCCTGAAAAACTGTTTTTT. Its protein is CASSHDGNPEKLFF.

A remark on this clone: The sample carries other DNA sequences with the same CDR3. The CDR3 region has the DNA TGTGCCAGCAGCTTATTAGGGGGAGGCTACACCTTC. It codes for CASSLLGGGYTF. The chain recombines TRBV7-9 with TRBJ1-2; a weak D match, TRBD1 (6 bases). CDR1 and CDR2 (germline): SEHNR, FQNEAQ (reference sequence). This CDR3 spans 12 amino acids. V lost 2 bases, J lost 8 bases, and 9 bases lay in between.

The genes are TRBV2 and TRBJ2-3; 8 bases fit TRBD1. Germline assignment: CDR1 SNHLY and CDR2 FYNNEI. V dropped 1 base and J dropped 2; count of bases not matched to a gene: 8. The length of the CDR3 is 17 residues. The CDR3 protein is CASSEGRGLRHTDTQYF. DNA for the CDR3: TGTGCCAGCAGTGAAGGCAGGGGGCTAAGGCACACAGATACGCAGTATTTT.

This chain joins TRBV12-3 or TRBV12-4 and TRBJ1-1, with a possible D match to TRBD1 (6 bases). This CDR3 contains 12 residues. V was trimmed by 3 bases and J by 5 bases, leaving 7 bases between them. The CDR3 loop is CASSLGATEAFF. In DNA form, the CDR3 reads TGTGCCAGCAGTTTGGGGGCTACTGAAGCTTTCTTT.

The chain employs TRBV30 and TRBJ2-5, with D possibly matching TRBD2 (6 bases). Trimming removed 2 bases at V and 5 bases at J, with 12 bases between. Looked up from germline, CDR1 is GTSNPN and CDR2 is SVGIG (reference sequence). The CDR3 spans 13 residues. The CDR3 loop reads CAWSYGGTETQYF. CDR3 nucleotide sequence: TGTGCCTGGAGTTATGGGGGGACCGAGACCCAGTACTTC.

The gene calls are TRBV4-3 and TRBJ1-6; 7 bases match TRBD1. There are 15 residues in the CDR3. Germline-derived CDR1 and CDR2 are LGHNA and YSLEER. The V segment lost 2 bases and the J segment 10 bases; nucleotides outside the gene matches: 8. The CDR3 region has the DNA TGCGCCAGCAGCCAAACCCCGACAGGGTACTCACCCCTCCACTTT. Translating gives CASSQTPTGYSPLHF.

CDR3 DNA: TGTGCCAGCAGTGAAAAGGACAGTTTCAATCAGCCCCAGCATTTT. As protein: CASSEKDSFNQPQHF. The V gene is TRBV6-1, the J gene TRBJ1-5; D perhaps matches TRBD1 (6 bases). In germline, CDR1 is MNHNS, CDR2 SASEGT. The CDR3 has 15 residues. Trimming removed 2 bases at V and 3 bases at J, with 11 bases between.